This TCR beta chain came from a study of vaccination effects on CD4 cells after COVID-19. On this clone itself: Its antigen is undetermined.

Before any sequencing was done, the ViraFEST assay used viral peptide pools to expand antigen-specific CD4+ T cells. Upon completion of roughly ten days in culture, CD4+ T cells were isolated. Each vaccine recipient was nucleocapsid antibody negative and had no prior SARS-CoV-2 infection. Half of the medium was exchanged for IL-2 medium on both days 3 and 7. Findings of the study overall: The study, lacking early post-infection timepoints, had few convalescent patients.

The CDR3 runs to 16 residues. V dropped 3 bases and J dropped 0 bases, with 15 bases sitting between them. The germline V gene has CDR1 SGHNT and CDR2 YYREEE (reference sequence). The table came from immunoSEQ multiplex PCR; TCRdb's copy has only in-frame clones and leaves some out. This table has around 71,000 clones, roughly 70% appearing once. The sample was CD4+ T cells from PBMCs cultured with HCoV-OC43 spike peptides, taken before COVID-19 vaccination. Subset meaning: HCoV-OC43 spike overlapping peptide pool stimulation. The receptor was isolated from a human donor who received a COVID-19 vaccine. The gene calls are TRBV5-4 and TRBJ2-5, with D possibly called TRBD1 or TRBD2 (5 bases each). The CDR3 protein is CASSWRRGPNQETQYF. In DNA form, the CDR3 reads TGTGCCAGCAGCTGGCGAAGGGGACCAAACCAAGAGACCCAGTACTTC.